Presented here are 23 T cell receptor beta chains from one specimen sequenced in a study of cytomegalovirus exposure and HLA in healthy donors. It was with 60 Vbeta and 13 Jbeta primers that the PCR ran. The method was immunoSEQ multiplex PCR; TCRdb's version includes in-frame clones alone and lacks a portion of them. The sample lists 100,000 to 150,000 clones, approximately 87% occurring once. Sequencing was performed on PBMCs. All receptors come from a woman aged 30 to 39 in good health and CMV-seronegative.

The chain recombines TRBV5-4 with TRBJ1-3; D gene uncertain. Looked up from germline, CDR1 is SGHNT and CDR2 is YYREEE (reference sequence). This CDR3 has 17 amino acids. V shed 0 bases and J shed 0 bases, with 13 bases lying between them. The CDR3, as DNA: TGTGCCAGCAGCTTGGACCTCGCGAGTAACTCTGGAAACACCATATATTTT. This encodes CASSLDLASNSGNTIYF. The complete variable domain, with remaining parts taken from reference TRBV5-4 and TRBJ1-3, reads ETGVTQSPTHLIKTRGQQVTLRCSSQSGHNTVSWYQQALGQGPQFIFQYYREEENGRGNFPPRFSGLQFPNYSSELNVNALELDDSALYLCASSLDLASNSGNTIYFGEGSWLTVV.

The chain has TRBV5-4 and TRBJ2-1; 7 nucleotides line up with TRBD1. The junction had 6 bases not matched to a gene; V was cut back by 2 bases and J by 4 bases. This CDR3 comprises 15 residues. Germline assignment: CDR1 SGHNT and CDR2 YYREEE (reference sequence). CDR3 coding DNA: TGTGCCAGCAGCTTATACAGGGGCCCTTACAATGAGCAGTTCTTC. Translated: CASSLYRGPYNEQFF.

The chain uses TRBV27 and TRBJ2-7, with D perhaps matching TRBD2 (6 bases). V lost 2 bases and J 1 base, leaving 9 bases between the germline ends. Germline V gives CDR1 MNHEY, CDR2 SMNVEV (reference sequence). CDR3 size: 14 residues. The CDR3 DNA follows: TGTGCCAGCAGTTTAATCGCGGGATCCTACGAGCAGTACTTC. This codes for CASSLIAGSYEQYF.

This sequence joins TRBV27 and TRBJ2-1; D is uncertain. Trimming took 5 bases from V and 4 from J, leaving 9 bases between them. The germline CDR1 and CDR2 sequences are MNHEY and SMNVEV (reference sequence). The CDR3 has 13 residues. The CDR3 DNA follows: TGTGCCAGCAGTCCTGACTCTTACAATGAGCAGTTCTTC. This encodes CASSPDSYNEQFF.

The CDR3 region has the DNA TGCGCCAGCAGCCAAGTCCTAGCGGGGGGGCCGCGCACAGATACGCAGTATTTT. The encoded protein is CASSQVLAGGPRTDTQYF. This chain uses TRBV4-3 with TRBJ2-3; 12 bases are a match to TRBD2. The CDR3 is made up of 18 amino acids. Germline-derived CDR1 and CDR2 are LGHNA and YSLEER. The trim removed 1 base at V and 1 base at J, leaving 6 bases unmatched.

The rearrangement joins TRBV27 to TRBJ2-1; possible D gene TRBD2, 6 bases. Germline loops: CDR1 MNHEY, CDR2 SMNVEV (reference sequence). The ends were cut back, 9 bases at V and 2 bases at J, with 11 bases in the middle. The CDR3 sequence is 13 residues long. CDR3 in amino acids: CASAGRTYNEQFF. The CDR3 DNA is TGTGCCAGTGCCGGGAGAACCTACAATGAGCAGTTCTTC.

V and J are TRBV29-1 and TRBJ1-1; a weak D match, TRBD1 (5 bases). There are 12 residues in the CDR3. CDR1 and CDR2 (germline): SQVTM, ANQGSEA. Trimming pared 3 bases from V and 4 bases from J, leaving 9 bases between. This CDR3 reads CSVDLGATEAFF. The CDR3, as DNA: TGCAGCGTTGATCTAGGGGCCACTGAAGCTTTCTTT.

A remark on this clone: Other DNA sequences in the sample encode the same CDR3. The chain couples TRBV2 to TRBJ1-5; D not certain. Germline V gene sequence: CDR1 SNHLY, CDR2 FYNNEI. The V and J ends lost 3 bases and 0 bases respectively, with 6 bases between them. The CDR3 is made up of 14 amino acids. The CDR3 loop reads CASSDSHSNQPQHF. The CDR3 nucleotides are TGTGCCAGCAGTGATAGTCATAGCAATCAGCCCCAGCATTTT.

The chain has TRBV7-2 and TRBJ2-5; D is perhaps TRBD1 (6 bases). Trimming stripped 2 bases from V and 4 bases from J, with 11 bases between. This CDR3 has 14 amino acids. Germline V gene lookup returns CDR1 SGHTA and CDR2 FQGNSA. CDR3 coding DNA: TGTGCCAGCAGCTTATTTACAGGGCTAGAGACCCAGTACTTC. Its protein product is CASSLFTGLETQYF.

This clone was picked up one time. This sequence joins TRBV19 and TRBJ2-7; D is uncertain. Trimming took off 3 bases at V and 1 base at J, with 7 bases between the two ends. Germline loops: CDR1 LNHDA, CDR2 SQIVND (reference sequence). CDR3 length equals 13 residues. CDR3 region: CASSISGSYEQYF. The CDR3 DNA is TGTGCCAGTAGTATTTCCGGGTCCTACGAGCAGTACTTC.

This clone showed up just once. The chain joins TRBV13 to TRBJ1-1, with 7 positions matching TRBD1. J was trimmed by 1 base and V by 5 bases; bases with no gene match: 7. The CDR3 is 15 residues long. Per germline, CDR1 PRHDT and CDR2 FYEKMQ (reference sequence). The CDR3 DNA follows: TGTGCCAGCAGCGAGGGACAGATACCGAACACTGAAGCTTTCTTT. As protein: CASSEGQIPNTEAFF.

The chain combines TRBV7-2 with TRBJ2-3; the D gene is possibly TRBD1 (6 bases). Germline V gene data show CDR1 as SGHTA and CDR2 as FQGNSA. V was pared by 5 bases and J by 1 base, with 13 bases between. This CDR3 region has 15 residues. CDR3 in amino acids: CASSLDSYRTDTQYF. The CDR3 DNA reads TGTGCCAGCAGCCTGGACAGTTACCGCACAGATACGCAGTATTTT.

A single count supports this clone. The chain combines TRBV5-4 with TRBJ1-5; D gene uncertain. Between the trimmed V and J ends, which lost 0 bases and 11 bases, there was a span of 12 bases. Germline CDR1 SGHNT, CDR2 YYREEE (reference sequence). This CDR3 contains 13 residues. CDR3 amino acids: CASSLGGEAAQHF. Written as DNA, the CDR3 is TGTGCCAGCAGCTTGGGCGGGGAGGCGGCCCAGCATTTT.

V gene TRBV27 combines with J gene TRBJ1-1; maybe TRBD1 (5 bases). The germline V and J ends were trimmed by 6 bases and 3 bases, with 26 bases remaining between them. The CDR3 sequence is 18 residues long. Germline assignment: CDR1 MNHEY and CDR2 SMNVEV (reference sequence). DNA of the CDR3: TGTGCCAGCAGCCCCCTCGGCCGGGGGTCCGCTCTTTACACTGAAGCTTTCTTT. Translation gives CASSPLGRGSALYTEAFF.

The chain joins TRBV28 to TRBJ1-2; 7 positions agree with TRBD1. V shed 6 bases, J shed 1 base, and the junction held 11 bases outside the gene matches. Germline loops: CDR1 MDHEN, CDR2 SYDVKM. CDR3 length: 16 amino acids. The CDR3 loop is CASSPGQDPINYGYTF. CDR3 DNA sequence: TGTGCCAGCAGCCCTGGACAGGACCCGATTAACTATGGCTACACCTTC.

J is TRBJ2-7 and V is TRBV4-2; 8 bases align to TRBD2. The CDR3 covers 14 residues. Germline V lookup: CDR1 LGHNA, CDR2 YNFKEQ. J gave up 5 bases and V 5 bases, and 8 bases lay outside the gene matches. The CDR3 here is CASSARGGMDEQYF. CDR3 nucleotide sequence: TGTGCCAGCAGCGCCCGGGGGGGAATGGACGAGCAGTACTTC.

V usage is TRBV19 and J usage is TRBJ1-5; D is possibly TRBD1 (6 bases). This CDR3 is 16 amino acids long. Trimming stripped 7 bases from V and 0 bases from J, with 16 bases between. Per germline, CDR1 LNHDA and CDR2 SQIVND (reference sequence). CDR3: CASTQWGGYSNQPQHF. CDR3 DNA sequence: TGTGCCAGTACCCAGTGGGGGGGCTATAGCAATCAGCCCCAGCATTTT.

In nucleotides, the CDR3 is TGTGCCAGCAGCGGACCTAGCACCGAAGGAGGGCAAAACATTCAGTACTTC. This encodes CASSGPSTEGGQNIQYF. V gene TRBV7-9 combines with J gene TRBJ2-4; the D gene is possibly TRBD2 (6 bases). CDR1 is SEHNR, CDR2 FQNEAQ, per germline (reference sequence). V was shortened by 5 bases and J by 5 bases, with 22 bases between the two germline ends. The CDR3 covers 17 residues. Together with reference TRBV7-9 and TRBJ2-4, the CDR3 gives the full variable domain: DTGVSQNPRHKITKRGQNVTFRCDPISEHNRLYWYRQTLGQGPEFLTYFQNEAQLEKSRLLSDRFSAERPKGSFSTLEIQRTEQGDSAMYLCASSGPSTEGGQNIQYFGAGTRLSVL.

The chain joins TRBV19 to TRBJ2-7, with 9 bases aligning to TRBD2. Germline trimming cut 5 bases from V and 6 bases from J; bases unmatched to any gene: 14. This CDR3 is built from 16 residues. Germline-derived CDR1 and CDR2 are LNHDA and SQIVND (reference sequence). The CDR3 DNA is TGTGCCAGTAGTCCCCCCTTGCGGGGGGGCGGGAGCGAGCAGTACTTC. Amino acid sequence: CASSPPLRGGGSEQYF.

In regard to this clone: The sample has other DNA sequences that encode this CDR3 too. The chain carries TRBV7-2 and TRBJ1-2; 7 nucleotides align to TRBD1. The germline CDR1 and CDR2 sequences are SGHTA and FQGNSA. The V gene end was trimmed by 4 bases and the J gene end by 2 bases; junction bases not matched to a gene: 1. The CDR3 has 13 residues. CDR3 bases: TGTGCCAGCAGCTCGGGACAGAACTATGGCTACACCTTC. This encodes CASSSGQNYGYTF.

Only a few counts were recorded for this clone. The chain links TRBV7-9 to TRBJ1-1; D remains ambiguous. V was shortened by 0 bases and J by 5 bases, with 13 bases between the two germline ends. Germline V CDR1 and CDR2: SEHNR, FQNEAQ (reference sequence). The length of the CDR3 is 15 residues. The CDR3: CASSLATNWWTEAFF. For the CDR3, the DNA is TGTGCCAGCAGCTTAGCGACAAACTGGTGGACTGAAGCTTTCTTT.

The J gene is TRBJ2-2, the V gene TRBV9; 10 bases agree with TRBD2. The CDR3 covers 16 residues. The germline gives CDR1 SGDLS, CDR2 YYNGEE. The V segment lost 0 bases and the J segment 1 base; nucleotides outside the gene matches: 0. The CDR3 sequence is CASSVGLAGNTGELFF. CDR3 coding DNA: TGTGCCAGCAGCGTAGGACTAGCGGGGAACACCGGGGAGCTGTTTTTT.

This clone occurred a few times. V is TRBV28 and J is TRBJ1-1, with a possible D match to TRBD1 (6 bases). Trimming stripped 3 bases from V and 3 bases from J, with 14 bases between. The CDR3 extends over 15 amino acids. CDR1 and CDR2 (germline): MDHEN, SYDVKM. Here the CDR3 reads CASSFGGAGDTEAFF. CDR3 sequence (DNA): TGTGCCAGCAGTTTCGGGGGGGCGGGCGACACTGAAGCTTTCTTT.